Below, 3 T cell receptor beta chains from the same sample are listed, as sequenced in a study of cytomegalovirus exposure and HLA in healthy donors. A multiplex PCR was run with 60 Vbeta primers and 13 Jbeta primers. Repertoires were generated with immunoSEQ multiplex PCR, while TCRdb's copy carries only in-frame clones and drops some. Here the sample spans about 160,000 clones, about 80% being singletons. Sample: PBMCs. The receptors here all came from a man in his forties or fifties in good health and CMV-seronegative.

The chain carries TRBV6-1 and TRBJ1-4; TRBD1 aligns across 11 bases. V lost 6 bases, J lost 7 bases, and 4 bases stayed unmatched. Germline V gene sequence: CDR1 MNHNS, CDR2 SASEGT. There are 14 residues in the CDR3. The CDR3 loop reads CASSRTGGGEKLFF. The CDR3, as DNA: TGTGCCAGCAGCCGGACAGGGGGCGGTGAAAAACTGTTTTTT.

This sequence joins TRBV30 and TRBJ2-2; D may be TRBD1 (5 bases). The CDR3 is made up of 13 amino acids. Germline CDR1 is GTSNPN and CDR2 is SVGIG (reference sequence). Trimming removed 7 bases at V and 4 bases at J, with 13 bases between. The CDR3 spells CASFPGSTGELFF. The CDR3 DNA reads TGTGCCTCCTTTCCAGGGTCCACCGGGGAGCTGTTTTTT.

V and J are TRBV7-9 and TRBJ1-2, with D perhaps TRBD1 (6 bases). Germline V gives CDR1 SEHNR, CDR2 FQNEAQ (reference sequence). The germline V and J ends were trimmed by 5 bases and 6 bases, with 10 bases remaining between them. The CDR3 totals 12 residues. The CDR3 DNA follows: TGTGCCAGCAGCCCAACAGGGAATGGCTACACCTTC. It is translated as CASSPTGNGYTF.